This T cell receptor beta chain stems from a study of blood T cell repertoires in COVID-19. Study-wide background: COVID-19 samples collected from the United States, Italy and Spain covered acute and convalescent phases.

Original methodology: Quantification of nucleated cells was approximated via reference gene primer amplification. The repertoire was sequenced with immunoSEQ multiplex PCR; TCRdb's copy has only in-frame clones and lacks some. V, J and clone size derive from that table, while D and trimming were established from the DNA sequence. The sample carries around 200,000 clones, approximately 86% recorded once. After removal of 4 bases from V and 8 bases from J, the junction contained 12 bases not matched to a gene. Germline V gives CDR1 LGHDT, CDR2 YNNKEL (reference sequence). The CDR3 runs 16 residues. Material for sequencing was peripheral blood. This sequence originates from a middle-aged man with active or convalescent COVID-19. J is TRBJ2-1 and V is TRBV3-1 (or the pseudogene TRBV3-2), with 9 bases that match TRBD2. In nucleotides, the CDR3 is TGTGCCAGCAGCCGCGAGGGGCGGGGGGGCCTCGATGAGCAGTTCTTC. Encoded protein: CASSREGRGGLDEQFF.